One sample yielded the 12 T cell receptor beta chains listed below, sequenced in a study of blood T cell repertoires in COVID-19. Clones were read by immunoSEQ multiplex PCR, and TCRdb kept only the in-frame ones, dropping some. Counted here are fewer than 250,000 clones, about nine tenths occurring once; the ten biggest clones make up 2.6%. The source material was PBMCs or T cells enriched from blood (not recorded which). These receptors originate from a woman aged 25 to 39 with acute COVID-19.

J is TRBJ2-2 and V is TRBV10-3; 9 positions agree with TRBD1. V trimming: 3 bases; J trimming: 2 bases; junction bases outside the gene matches: 19. This CDR3 spans 21 amino acids. Germline lookup yields CDR1 ENHRY and CDR2 SYGVKD. In DNA form, the CDR3 reads TGTGCCATCAGTGACATACTCTCACGGAAACAGGGGGCGATTAACACCGGGGAGCTGTTTTTT. It yields the protein CAISDILSRKQGAINTGELFF.

The chain carries TRBV12-3 or TRBV12-4 and TRBJ1-1; 8 bases agree with TRBD1. The ends lost 5 bases at V and 11 bases at J; junction bases unmatched: 10. The CDR3 spans 13 residues. CDR3: CASSRGQAAGAFF. CDR3 nucleotides: TGTGCCAGCAGTCGGGGACAGGCCGCTGGCGCTTTCTTT.

CDR3 in DNA: TGTGCCAGCGCGCATCGAACAGGGGGTAGCTATGGCTACACCTTC. Its protein is CASAHRTGGSYGYTF. The chain has TRBV11-2 and TRBJ1-2; TRBD1 agrees at 8 bases. The CDR3 length is 15 residues. J was trimmed by 4 bases and V by 8 bases; bases with no gene match: 12. Germline CDR1 and CDR2: SGHAT and FQNNGV.

The J gene is TRBJ1-1, the V gene TRBV18, with a weak D call TRBD1 (6 bases). Per germline, CDR1 KGHSH and CDR2 LQKENI. The CDR3 length is 12 residues. The germline V and J ends were trimmed by 6 bases and 8 bases, with 13 bases remaining between them. The CDR3: CASSSEGQEAFF. DNA for the CDR3: TGTGCCAGCTCCTCTGAGGGACAAGAAGCTTTCTTT.

The chain joins TRBV21-1 to TRBJ2-7; the DNA was not compared with TRBD1, the D call given in the table. TRBV21-1 is shown as a pseudogene. The length of the CDR3 is 14 residues. The CDR3 sequence: CASSTGTETYEQYF. The CDR3 coding sequence is TGTGCCAGCAGCACCGGGACAGAGACCTACGAGCAGTACTTC.

The CDR3: CAWSAQSGEQYF. Here the CDR3 DNA reads TGTGCCTGGAGTGCACAGTCGGGGGAGCAGTACTTC. The chain uses TRBV30 and TRBJ2-7; maybe TRBD2 (5 bases). The CDR3 length is 12 residues. Per germline, CDR1 GTSNPN and CDR2 SVGIG (reference sequence). The V end was cut by 1 base, the J end by 7 bases, with 11 bases between.

The CDR3 coding sequence is TGTGCCAGTAGCACGTCCCGGGACATACACACCGGGGAGCTGTTTTTT. Residues: CASSTSRDIHTGELFF. The rearrangement links TRBV19 to TRBJ2-2; D possibly corresponds to TRBD1 (6 bases). This CDR3 spans 16 amino acids. Trimming took off 6 bases at V and 3 bases at J, with 17 bases between the two ends. Germline CDR1 is LNHDA and CDR2 is SQIVND (reference sequence).

This chain connects TRBV14 to TRBJ1-1, with TRBD1 matching 8 bases. The CDR3 has 18 residues. Germline V gives CDR1 SGHDN, CDR2 FVKESK. V lost 0 bases and J lost 3; bases outside the gene matches: 12. The CDR3 region has the DNA TGTGCCAGCAGCCAAGAACAGGGGGTTTGGGGACCCTACACTGAAGCTTTCTTT. Amino acids: CASSQEQGVWGPYTEAFF.

This sequence joins TRBV5-1 and TRBJ1-4, with D possibly matching TRBD1 (5 bases). V dropped 4 bases and J dropped 8 bases, with 15 bases sitting between them. Germline CDR1 SGHRS, CDR2 YFSETQ. This CDR3 region has 14 residues. The CDR3: CASSQELAGEKLFF. CDR3 nucleotides: TGCGCCAGCAGCCAGGAGCTGGCAGGGGAAAAACTGTTTTTT.

This chain uses TRBV19 with TRBJ1-1; TRBD1 aligns across 8 bases. The germline V gene encodes CDR1 LNHDA and CDR2 SQIVND (reference sequence). V was clipped by 4 bases and J by 0 bases; unmatched bases: 10. The CDR3 covers 17 residues. The DNA for the CDR3 is TGTGCCAGTAGTACCCGACAGGGGAGCGGCTTGAACACTGAAGCTTTCTTT. This translates into CASSTRQGSGLNTEAFF.

The CDR3 is CASRDRVTGELFF. As DNA, the CDR3 is TGCGCCAGCAGGGACAGGGTGACCGGGGAGCTGTTTTTT. The chain links TRBV5-1 to TRBJ2-2; 8 bases fit TRBD1. This CDR3 has 13 residues. The germline gives CDR1 SGHRS, CDR2 YFSETQ. The V segment lost 5 bases and the J segment 5 bases; nucleotides outside the gene matches: 2. The whole variable domain, remainder taken from reference TRBV5-1 and TRBJ2-2, is KAGVTQTPRYLIKTRGQQVTLSCSPISGHRSVSWYQQTPGQGLQFLFEYFSETQRNKGNFPGRFSGRQFSNSRSEMNVSTLELGDSALYLCASRDRVTGELFFGEGSRLTVL.

The J gene is TRBJ2-3, the V gene TRBV4-3, with 8 bases identical to TRBD2. V shed 1 base and J 4 bases; nucleotides not matched to a gene: 10. Germline CDR1 and CDR2: LGHNA and YSLEER. CDR3 length: 17 residues. The CDR3 DNA is TGCGCCAGCAGCCAAGGGACCCCGGGACTAGTTCCAGATACGCAGTATTTT. This encodes CASSQGTPGLVPDTQYF.